Each of the 28 T cell receptor beta chains below was sequenced from the same sample in a study of T cells in Graves' hyperthyroidism and ophthalmopathy. Amplified TCR beta CDR3 regions derived from RNA transcripts. The TCR CDR3 was amplified in a first-round RT-PCR using the HTBI primer set. TCRdb re-called the multiplex PCR reads with MiXCR, one entry per CDR3 protein. The sample lists about 600,000 distinct CDR3 sequences; 13% to 15% were seen once. The sequenced sample consisted of blood. These TCRs come from a woman aged 18-29 years with Graves' ophthalmopathy.

This clonotype was counted many times. The V and J genes are TRBV7-9 and TRBJ2-5; no clear D. Germline CDR1 is SEHNR and CDR2 is FQNEAQ (reference sequence). Between the trimmed V and J ends, which lost 5 bases and 5 bases, there was a span of 21 bases. The CDR3 contains 16 residues. The CDR3 region is CASSPPLQTLHETQYF. The CDR3 nucleotides are TGTGCCAGCAGCCCCCCTCTACAGACCCTTCATGAGACCCAGTACTTC.

There are a few counts of this clonotype. Relative to the germline gene, one junction end is altered; a read error may explain this. The chain links TRBV24-1 to TRBJ1-2; D remains unclear. CDR1 KGHDR and CDR2 SFDVKD come from the germline V gene. The CDR3 runs 15 residues. CDR3 DNA sequence: TGTGCCACCAGTGACCCGTCGTTGCTGAACTATGGCTGCACCTTC. Its translation: CATSDPSLLNYGCTF.

This clonotype was observed a few times. The chain links TRBV9 to TRBJ2-1; TRBD1 matches 7 bases. CDR1 and CDR2 (germline): SGDLS, YYNGEE. The CDR3 runs to 15 residues. J was trimmed by 4 bases and V by 1 base; bases with no gene match: 5. As DNA, the CDR3 is TGTGCCAGCAGCGTAACCGGGACAGATTACAATGAGCAGTTCTTC. Translated: CASSVTGTDYNEQFF.

This chain joins TRBV12-3 or TRBV12-4 and TRBJ1-6, with D hard to call. With 3 bases removed from V and 2 bases from J, the gap between germline ends came to 5 bases. CDR3 size: 14 residues. The DNA for the CDR3 is TGTGCCAGCAGTTTTAGGACCTATAATTCACCCCTCCACTTT. Protein sequence: CASSFRTYNSPLHF.

This clonotype has ten or more counts. The genes are TRBV7-2 and TRBJ2-1, with D possibly being TRBD1 or TRBD2 (5 bases each). From germline, CDR1 is SGHTA and CDR2 FQGNSA. The CDR3 is made up of 15 amino acids. Trimming stripped 6 bases from V and 0 bases from J, with 12 bases between. The CDR3 coding sequence is TGTGCCAGCAGGAACCGGGACGGCTCCTACAATGAGCAGTTCTTC. Translating gives CASRNRDGSYNEQFF.

This clonotype was recorded many times. The V gene is TRBV27, the J gene TRBJ2-3; 10 bases are a match to TRBD2. The CDR3 is 17 amino acids. The junction had 12 bases not matched to a gene; V was cut back by 5 bases and J by 4 bases. Germline values: CDR1 MNHEY, CDR2 SMNVEV (reference sequence). The CDR3 nucleotides read TGTGCCAGCAGTCCTGCGGGGATAGCGGGAGGATCAGATACGCAGTATTTT. Protein sequence: CASSPAGIAGGSDTQYF.

This clonotype was seen many times. This rearrangement joins TRBV15 to TRBJ2-5, with D possibly being TRBD1 (6 bases). V was clipped by 1 base and J by 4 bases, with 7 bases between them. The CDR3 loop spans 13 amino acids. In germline, CDR1 is LNHNV, CDR2 YYDKDF (reference sequence). CDR3 protein: CATSRAGVETQYF. The CDR3 DNA reads as TGTGCCACCAGCAGAGCAGGGGTAGAGACCCAGTACTTC.

This clonotype was detected many times. The rearrangement links TRBV12-3 or TRBV12-4 to TRBJ1-5; D perhaps matches TRBD1 (5 bases). Trimming took off 3 bases at V and 3 bases at J, with 9 bases between the two ends. The CDR3 sequence is 14 residues long. The CDR3, as DNA: TGTGCCAGCAGTTTTGACAGCTCCAATCAGCCCCAGCATTTT. Translating gives CASSFDSSNQPQHF.

V is TRBV27 and J is TRBJ1-4; D may be TRBD1 (6 bases). The germline V gene encodes CDR1 MNHEY and CDR2 SMNVEV (reference sequence). Trimming removed 3 bases at V and 8 bases at J, with 13 bases between. The CDR3 consists of 14 residues. The CDR3 here is CASSFAGEREKLFF. The CDR3, as DNA: TGTGCCAGCAGTTTTGCAGGGGAGAGGGAAAAACTGTTTTTT.

This clonotype came up many times. The V gene is TRBV4-1, the J gene TRBJ2-7, with 7 bases identical to TRBD1. Germline V gives CDR1 MGHRA, CDR2 YSYEKL. V lost 6 bases to trimming and J lost 2 bases; unmatched junction nucleotides: 7. This CDR3 has 14 amino acids. The CDR3 loop reads CASRRGQSAYEQYF. As DNA, the CDR3 is TGCGCCAGCAGAAGGGGACAGAGTGCCTACGAGCAGTACTTC.

This clonotype was counted at least ten times. This sequence joins TRBV12-3 or TRBV12-4 and TRBJ2-5; D perhaps matches TRBD2 (7 bases). The germline V and J ends were trimmed by 3 bases and 4 bases, with 12 bases remaining between them. The CDR3 totals 14 residues. The CDR3 DNA sequence: TGTGCCAGCAGTTTGCGGGGGCGGCGAGAGACCCAGTACTTC. It codes for CASSLRGRRETQYF.

This clonotype came up a few times. V and J are TRBV28 and TRBJ1-1; tentatively, D is TRBD1 (5 bases). This CDR3 is built from 15 residues. Germline assignment: CDR1 MDHEN and CDR2 SYDVKM. Trimming removed 11 bases from V and 1 base from J, with 20 bases in between. The CDR3 DNA sequence: TGTGCCGGGGGGAGCGGGTGGGGAGGGAACACTGAAGCTTTCTTT. As protein: CAGGSGWGGNTEAFF. Combining the CDR3 with reference TRBV28 and TRBJ1-1 gives the whole variable domain DVKVTQSSRYLVKRTGEKVFLECVQDMDHENMFWYRQDPGLGLRLIYFSYDVKMKEKGDIPEGYSVSREKKERFSLILESASTNQTSMYLCAGGSGWGGNTEAFFGQGTRLTVV.

The V call is TRBV6-5, the J call TRBJ2-7; possible D gene TRBD1, 6 bases. Trimming stripped 0 bases from V and 4 bases from J, with 7 bases between. The CDR3 has 13 residues. Germline lookup yields CDR1 MNHEY and CDR2 SVGAGI. The CDR3 DNA is TGTGCCAGCAGTTACTCGGACAGTTACGAGCAGTACTTC. Protein product: CASSYSDSYEQYF.

In DNA form, the CDR3 reads TGTGCCAGCAACCCGGACGGGGCCAGCTCTGGAAACACCATATATTTT. Translating it yields CASNPDGASSGNTIYF. The V gene is TRBV28, the J gene TRBJ1-3, with TRBD1 as a possible D gene (5 bases). CDR3 size: 16 residues. From germline, CDR1 is MDHEN and CDR2 SYDVKM. The V end was cut by 7 bases, the J end by 0 bases, with 16 bases between. Complete variable domain (other parts from reference TRBV28 and TRBJ1-3): DVKVTQSSRYLVKRTGEKVFLECVQDMDHENMFWYRQDPGLGLRLIYFSYDVKMKEKGDIPEGYSVSREKKERFSLILESASTNQTSMYLCASNPDGASSGNTIYFGEGSWLTVV.

At least ten counts were recorded for this clonotype. In nucleotides, the CDR3 is TGTGCCAGCCTGCGGTATGGGGATGAGCAGTTCTTC. Amino acid sequence: CASLRYGDEQFF. The chain uses TRBV7-9 and TRBJ2-1; D is ambiguous. Between the trimmed V and J ends, which lost 8 bases and 8 bases, there was a span of 13 bases. The CDR3 is 12 residues long. Germline V gives CDR1 SEHNR, CDR2 FQNEAQ (reference sequence).

This clonotype was detected ten times or more. The chain links TRBV7-9 to TRBJ2-5, with a weak D call TRBD1 (6 bases). V was pared by 3 bases and J by 2 bases, with 10 bases between. This CDR3 comprises 14 residues. Germline-derived CDR1 and CDR2 are SEHNR and FQNEAQ (reference sequence). The CDR3 here is CASSLSRGQETQYF. Written as DNA, the CDR3 is TGTGCCAGCAGCTTGTCCAGGGGACAAGAGACCCAGTACTTC.

This clonotype was seen at least ten times. This rearrangement joins TRBV7-3 to TRBJ2-2, with TRBD2 identical over 7 bases. CDR3 length: 13 residues. The germline V gene has CDR1 SGHTA and CDR2 FQGTGA. V lost 8 bases and J lost 6; bases outside the gene matches: 6. The CDR3 DNA sequence: TGTGCCAGCGGCGGGAGTAGGGCCGGGGAGCTGTTTTTT. It encodes CASGGSRAGELFF.

This clonotype was observed many times. The chain joins TRBV28 to TRBJ2-3, with a weak D call TRBD1 (5 bases). Between the trimmed V and J ends, which lost 6 bases and 2 bases, there was a span of 18 bases. Germline V gene sequence: CDR1 MDHEN, CDR2 SYDVKM. The length of the CDR3 is 16 residues. CDR3 coding DNA: TGTGCCAGCAGCCCTATCAGTGGACATGACACAGATACGCAGTATTTT. It specifies CASSPISGHDTDTQYF.

This clonotype was recorded many times. V is TRBV24-1 and J is TRBJ2-1; 10 bases are a match to TRBD2. CDR1 is KGHDR, CDR2 SFDVKD, per germline. The CDR3 spans 20 residues. V was pared by 6 bases and J by 0 bases, with 16 bases of the junction left unmatched. In DNA form, the CDR3 reads TGTGCCACCAGTCCTCGGCAAGGACTAGCGGCCGCCGGCTCCTACAATGAGCAGTTCTTC. It encodes CATSPRQGLAAAGSYNEQFF.

This clonotype occurred many times. The V gene is TRBV6-1, the J gene TRBJ1-1; 8 bases map to TRBD1. Germline CDR1 reads MNHNS; CDR2 reads SASEGT. The trim removed 7 bases at V and 5 bases at J, leaving 12 bases unmatched. This CDR3 is built from 15 residues. The DNA for the CDR3 is TGTGCCAGCACACCAACGCAGGGGGCAAGTACTGAAGCTTTCTTT. It codes for CASTPTQGASTEAFF.

This clonotype occurred many times. This chain links TRBV28 with TRBJ2-5, with TRBD1 identical over 8 bases. The CDR3 length is 14 residues. Per germline, CDR1 MDHEN and CDR2 SYDVKM. After removal of 6 bases from V and 5 bases from J, the junction contained 8 bases not matched to a gene. Written as DNA, the CDR3 is TGTGCCAGCAGCCCGACAGGGGAGATTGAGACCCAGTACTTC. This translates into CASSPTGEIETQYF.

This clonotype showed up just a few times. The V gene is TRBV27, the J gene TRBJ2-1; 7 nucleotides align to TRBD2. CDR1 and CDR2 (germline): MNHEY, SMNVEV (reference sequence). There are 15 residues in the CDR3. V was pared by 6 bases and J by 5 bases, with 10 bases of the junction left unmatched. The CDR3 protein is CASSVVTSNHNEQFF. CDR3 DNA: TGTGCCAGCAGCGTGGTGACTAGCAACCACAATGAGCAGTTCTTC.

This clonotype was observed at least ten times. The chain employs TRBV2 and TRBJ2-5; D may be TRBD1 (6 bases). V lost 5 bases and J 3 bases, leaving 10 bases between the germline ends. The CDR3 contains 13 residues. Germline V gene lookup returns CDR1 SNHLY and CDR2 FYNNEI. This chain's CDR3 is CASSKNREETQYF. The CDR3 DNA is TGTGCCAGCAGTAAAAACAGGGAAGAGACCCAGTACTTC.

This rearrangement joins TRBV7-9 to TRBJ2-3; TRBD2 matches 7 bases. Per germline, CDR1 SEHNR and CDR2 FQNEAQ (reference sequence). CDR3 length: 16 residues. V shed 3 bases and J 3 bases; nucleotides not matched to a gene: 9. The CDR3 loop is CASSFPRASGTDTQYF. The CDR3 DNA reads TGTGCCAGCAGCTTCCCCAGGGCTAGCGGAACAGATACGCAGTATTTT.

CDR3 residues: CASPTGTEAFF. The CDR3 nucleotides read TGTGCCAGCCCGACGGGCACTGAAGCTTTCTTT. The chain combines TRBV6-1 with TRBJ1-1; D unclear. CDR1 and CDR2 from the germline V gene are MNHNS and SASEGT. V gave up 8 bases and J gave up 4 bases, with 8 bases separating them. CDR3 size: 11 residues.

A few counts support this clonotype. As DNA, the CDR3 is TGTGCCAGCAGCCAAGTTCCGCGGGAGCATTTGAATGAGCAGTTCTTC. This translates into CASSQVPREHLNEQFF. The gene calls are TRBV14 and TRBJ2-1; TRBD2 matches 7 bases. The CDR3 spans 16 residues. Germline V gives CDR1 SGHDN, CDR2 FVKESK. V lost 1 base and J lost 7; bases outside the gene matches: 10.

This clonotype came up many times. The CDR3 loop is CASRTGGQETQYF. Written as DNA, the CDR3 is TGTGCCAGCAGGACAGGGGGCCAAGAGACCCAGTACTTC. This chain uses TRBV12-3 or TRBV12-4 with TRBJ2-5; 9 nucleotides match TRBD1. The ends lost 6 bases at V and 1 base at J; junction bases unmatched: 0. The CDR3 loop spans 13 amino acids.

This clonotype was seen ten or more times. The rearrangement links TRBV20-1 to TRBJ2-1, with D perhaps matching TRBD1 or TRBD2 (6 bases each). The CDR3 is 12 residues long. Trimming shortened V by 7 bases and J by 8 bases, and 15 bases separated the two germline ends. CDR1 and CDR2 (germline): DFQATT, SNEGSKA (reference sequence). The CDR3 DNA reads TGCAGTGTCCAGGGGCGGAGGGATGAGCAGTTCTTC. It is translated as CSVQGRRDEQFF.